This T cell receptor (beta chain) was profiled in a study of blood T cells in healthy people across ages. General study results and limits: Since the PBMCs were unsorted, naive and antigen-experienced cells could not be conclusively compared.

Sample-barcoded 5' priming and a J-beta primer mix drove a second PCR of roughly 7 to 11 cycles. TCRdb re-analysed the 5' RACE reads in MiXCR, keeping a single row per CDR3 protein. The sample includes 1,500,000 or so distinct CDR3 sequences, 35% to 45% of them seen just once. Germline CDR1 reads SEHNR; CDR2 reads FQNEAQ (reference sequence). This CDR3 region has 14 residues. On this clonotype itself: Its target is not known. One junction end does not reproduce the germline sequence, and a read error may be involved.

Every donor contributed 7.5 to 10 milliliters of peripheral blood by blood draw. Material for sequencing was blood. The receptor comes from a woman between 18 and 29 years old in good health. The V gene is TRBV7-9, the J gene TRBJ1-2; TRBD1 might be the D (5 bases). In nucleotides, the CDR3 is TGCGCCAGCCAGAGTCTTCGGGGCAACTATGGCTACACCTTC. Its translation: CASQSLRGNYGYTF.